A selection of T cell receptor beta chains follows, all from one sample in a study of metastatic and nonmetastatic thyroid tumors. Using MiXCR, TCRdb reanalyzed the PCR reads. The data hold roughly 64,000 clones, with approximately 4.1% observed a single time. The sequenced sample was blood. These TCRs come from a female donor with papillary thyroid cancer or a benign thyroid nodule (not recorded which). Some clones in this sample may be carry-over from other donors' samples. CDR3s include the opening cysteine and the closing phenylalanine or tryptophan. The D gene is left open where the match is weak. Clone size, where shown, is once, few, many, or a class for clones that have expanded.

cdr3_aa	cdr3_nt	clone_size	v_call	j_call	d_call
CASSLQIGIGDEQFF	TGTGCCAGCAGTCTACAGATAGGGATAGGGGATGAGCAGTTCTTC	NA	TRBV28	TRBJ2-1	NA
CSADSGGTEAFF	TGCAGTGCTGATTCAGGGGGCACTGAAGCTTTCTTT	many	TRBV20-1	TRBJ1-1	TRBD1
CASNHKRDDAYGYTF	TGTGCCAGTAATCACAAACGGGACGACGCCTATGGCTACACCTTC	few	TRBV19	TRBJ1-2	NA
CSAATRLTSYNEQFF	TGCAGTGCCGCAACCCGACTGACGTCCTACAATGAGCAGTTCTTC	many	TRBV20-1	TRBJ2-1	NA
CASSLRSGARNEQFF	TGTGCCAGCAGCTTACGGTCCGGGGCAAGGAATGAGCAGTTCTTC	many	TRBV7-3	TRBJ2-1	NA
CASSFDRDAGQTQYF	TGTGCCAGCAGCTTCGACCGGGACGCGGGACAGACGCAGTATTTT	many	TRBV11-2	TRBJ2-3	NA
CASSLGVLGGDTQYF	TGCGCCAGCAGCTTGGGGGTATTGGGAGGCGATACGCAGTATTTT	NA	TRBV5-1	TRBJ2-3	NA
CASSYSLINNQPQHF	TGTGCCAGCAGTTACTCCCTCATAAACAATCAGCCCCAGCATTTT	few	TRBV6-5	TRBJ1-5	NA
CATQKGGLITGELFF	TGTGCCACCCAGAAGGGGGGGCTAATCACCGGGGAGCTGTTTTTT	many	TRBV19	TRBJ2-2	NA
CASTPTFSTDTQYF	TGTGCCAGCACCCCCACTTTCTCGACAGATACGCAGTATTTT	medium-sized	TRBV2	TRBJ2-3	NA
CASSLSGAYGYTF	TGTGCCAGCAGTTTATCGGGCGCCTATGGCTACACCTTC	NA	TRBV12-3/TRBV12-4	TRBJ1-2	NA
CSARSDRAYYNSPLHF	TGCAGTGCTAGATCGGACAGGGCTTACTATAATTCACCCCTCCACTTT	many	TRBV20-1	TRBJ1-6	TRBD1
CASSLAGVNYEQYF	TGTGCCAGCAGTCTAGCGGGAGTCAACTACGAGCAGTACTTC	many	TRBV28	TRBJ2-7	TRBD2
CASSLYGTGLIGGTQYF	TGTGCCAGCAGCCTATATGGGACGGGACTCATAGGCGGGACCCAGTACTTC	many	TRBV11-2	TRBJ2-5	NA
CASTWDLVEHYF	TGTGCCAGCACTTGGGACCTTGTGGAGCATTACTTC	few	TRBV12-3/TRBV12-4	TRBJ2-7	NA
CASTRWGHGYTF	TGTGCCAGCACCCGCTGGGGACATGGCTACACCTTC	few	TRBV6-1	TRBJ1-2	NA
CASSPLPRGRIPYEQYF	TGTGCCAGCAGTCCCCTCCCCCGGGGGAGGATCCCCTACGAGCAGTACTTC	few	TRBV27	TRBJ2-7	NA
CASSIAGTLGSYEQYF	TGTGCCAGTAGTATAGCCGGGACACTCGGCTCCTACGAGCAGTACTTC	few	TRBV19	TRBJ2-7	NA
CASSQQLQGFTLYQETQYF	TGCGCCAGCAGCCAACAGCTACAGGGGTTCACCCTGTACCAAGAGACCCAGTACTTC	few	TRBV4-1	TRBJ2-5	TRBD1
CAISHSERSYEQYF	TGTGCCATCAGCCACAGTGAGCGCTCCTACGAGCAGTACTTC	NA	TRBV6-1	TRBJ2-7	NA
CAWRRSGISSYEQYF	TGTGCCTGGAGGCGCTCCGGGATAAGCTCCTACGAGCAGTACTTC	many	TRBV30	TRBJ2-7	NA
CASSLYRREAFF	TGTGCCAGCAGTTTATACCGGAGGGAAGCTTTCTTT	NA	TRBV28	TRBJ1-1	NA
CASSSNSGGGTEAFF	TGCGCCAGCAGCTCCAACAGCGGGGGGGGCACTGAAGCTTTCTTT	few	TRBV5-1	TRBJ1-1	NA
CASSPLYTEAFF	TGTGCCAGCAGCCCCCTGTACACTGAAGCTTTCTTT	many	TRBV9	TRBJ1-1	NA
CASSLALTQKETQYF	TGTGCCAGCAGCTTAGCGCTGACACAAAAAGAGACCCAGTACTTC	many	TRBV7-9	TRBJ2-5	NA
CASSQVTYEQYF	TGTGCCAGCTCACAGGTCACCTACGAGCAGTACTTC	NA	TRBV7-9	TRBJ2-7	NA
CASSEARAGSGEKLFF	TGTGCCAGCAGTGAAGCCCGCGCAGGGTCGGGAGAAAAACTGTTTTTT	many	TRBV2	TRBJ1-4	NA
CASSIDPAGGARAFF	TGTGCCAGTAGTATAGATCCGGCAGGGGGCGCCCGGGCTTTCTTT	many	TRBV19	TRBJ1-1	TRBD1
CASSPPAKGVGTGELFF	TGTGCCAGCTCACCACCGGCGAAGGGAGTAGGCACCGGGGAGCTGTTTTTT	many	TRBV18	TRBJ2-2	NA
CASIAEGENTEAFF	TGTGCCAGCATCGCAGAGGGGGAGAACACTGAAGCTTTCTTT	NA	TRBV12-3/TRBV12-4	TRBJ1-1	NA
CASSPGGGGFHEQFF	TGTGCCAGCAGCCCGGGAGGCGGCGGTTTCCATGAGCAGTTCTTC	NA	TRBV7-8	TRBJ2-1	TRBD2
CASSLQGSNEQFF	TGTGCCAGCAGCTTGCAGGGATCGAATGAGCAGTTCTTC	few	TRBV5-6	TRBJ2-1	NA
CSARDALVKDTQYF	TGCAGTGCTAGAGATGCCCTAGTCAAAGATACGCAGTATTTT	many	TRBV20-1	TRBJ2-3	NA
CASSSTGTARNEQFF	TGTGCCAGCAGCTCCACCGGGACAGCGAGGAATGAGCAGTTCTTC	many	TRBV7-9	TRBJ2-1	TRBD1
CSSSLGDRLNGYTF	TGTTCCAGCAGTTTAGGCGACAGGTTAAATGGCTACACCTTC	NA	TRBV27	TRBJ1-2	NA
CASSNRGGADTQYF	TGTGCCAGCAGCAACCGGGGGGGGGCAGATACGCAGTATTTT	many	TRBV3-1	TRBJ2-3	TRBD2
CASSLRDRVYTEAFF	TGTGCCAGCAGCCTCCGGGACAGGGTATACACTGAAGCTTTCTTT	many	TRBV5-8	TRBJ1-1	TRBD1
CASSKDGSSYNEQFF	TGTGCCAGCAGTAAGGACGGGAGCTCCTACAATGAGCAGTTCTTC	NA	TRBV6-2/TRBV6-3	TRBJ2-1	NA
CATSDPASGSSAFF	TGTGCCACCAGTGACCCCGCTAGCGGGAGTTCGGCGTTCTTC	many	TRBV24-1	TRBJ2-1	TRBD2
CASSEYNEQFF	TGTGCCAGCAGCGAGTACAATGAGCAGTTCTTC	many	TRBV7-9	TRBJ2-1	NA
CSVEVDLDRNIYEQYF	TGCAGCGTTGAAGTGGACCTAGACCGCAACATATACGAGCAGTACTTC	many	TRBV29-1	TRBJ2-7	NA
CASSFNTGELFF	TGTGCCAGCAGTTTTAACACCGGGGAGCTGTTTTTT	many	TRBV12-3/TRBV12-4	TRBJ2-2	NA
CATSQGSDYGYTF	TGTGCCACCAGTCAGGGTAGTGACTATGGCTACACCTTC	few	TRBV24-1	TRBJ1-2	NA
CSSSLASGWLAPDTQYF	TGTTCCAGCAGCTTAGCCAGTGGGTGGCTAGCCCCAGATACGCAGTATTTT	NA	TRBV7-9	TRBJ2-3	NA
CAWSRRTENEKLFF	TGTGCCTGGAGCCGGCGGACTGAGAATGAAAAACTGTTTTTT	once	TRBV30	TRBJ1-4	NA
CASSLDGGGNQPQHF	TGTGCCAGCAGTTTGGACGGAGGAGGCAATCAGCCCCAGCATTTT	NA	TRBV27	TRBJ1-5	NA
CASSLSGPGGDSFYGYTF	TGTGCCAGCAGTTTATCAGGTCCCGGTGGGGATTCCTTCTATGGCTACACCTTC	many	TRBV28	TRBJ1-2	NA
CASRPGTGVGQFF	TGTGCCAGCAGACCCGGGACAGGGGTCGGGCAGTTCTTC	many	TRBV2	TRBJ2-1	TRBD1
CATTGQGFNSPLHF	TGTGCCACTACGGGACAGGGTTTTAATTCACCCCTCCACTTT	few	TRBV6-1	TRBJ1-6	TRBD1
CASSYSGSSANEQFF	TGTGCCAGCAGCTATAGCGGGAGTTCGGCCAATGAGCAGTTCTTC	many	TRBV11-1	TRBJ2-1	TRBD2
CASRGPAHEAFF	TGTGCCAGCAGGGGGCCTGCACATGAAGCTTTCTTT	few	TRBV27	TRBJ1-1	NA
CASRRLAGGGLGETQYF	TGTGCCAGCAGAAGACTAGCGGGAGGTGGATTAGGCGAGACCCAGTACTTC	many	TRBV6-2/TRBV6-3	TRBJ2-5	TRBD2